Sequencing of this TCR beta chain was carried out in a study of CD8 T cells in Susac syndrome. Reverse transcription of about 0.5 to 1 ug RNA used random hexamers. Via MiXCR, TCRdb re-called the immunoSEQ multiplex PCR reads, giving one row per CDR3 protein. The sample lists over 150,000 distinct CDR3 sequences, over 90% seen once, with 0.099% in the top ten. Germline-derived CDR1 and CDR2 are MGHDK and SYGVNS. V gave up 10 bases and J gave up 2 bases; unmatched junction bases: 7. This CDR3 region has 13 residues. The CD8+ and CD4+ T cells were negatively isolated, with the TEMRA cells enriched by FACS.

The chain carries TRBV25-1 and TRBJ2-5; 7 nucleotides agree with TRBD2. What was sequenced was CD4+ T cells from PBMCs. This receptor was obtained from a human donor with Susac syndrome. The CDR3 is CATNEAGQETQYF. Written as DNA, the CDR3 is TGTGCCACCAATGAAGCGGGGCAAGAGACCCAGTACTTC. The variable domain in full, completed from reference TRBV25-1 and TRBJ2-5, reads EADIYQTPRYLVIGTGKKITLECSQTMGHDKMYWYQQDPGMELHLIHYSYGVNSTEKGDLSSESTVSRIRTEHFPLTLESARPSHTSQYLCATNEAGQETQYFGPGTRLLVL.